A selection of T cell receptor beta chains follows, all from one sample in a study of shared clonotypes between healthy human individuals. TCRdb keeps only in-frame clones here, not all; method: immunoSEQ multiplex PCR. The table lists some 320,000 clones, around 90% of them singletons. The specimen was memory CD8+ T cells sorted from blood. These receptors were taken from a man aged 18 to 30 in good health. The CDR3 runs from the conserved cysteine through the conserved F or W.

CASSLPSYNSPLHF | TRBJ1-6 | TRBV6-6
CASRGTGFNGYTF | TRBJ1-2 | TRBV6-1
CAPMINTEAFF | TRBJ1-1 | TRBV30
CASSDRGRSYNEQFF | TRBJ2-1 | TRBV27
CASSLVALAADTQYF | TRBJ2-3 | TRBV7-9
CASSGTDQETQYF | TRBJ2-5 | TRBV25-1
CSAPGQGEQYF | TRBJ2-4 | TRBV20-1
CASSQAQGARTEAFF | TRBJ1-1 | TRBV4-3
CASSQDYSGVNSPLHF | TRBJ1-6 | TRBV4-1
CASSLIPVWPGEKLFF | TRBJ1-4 | TRBV5-1
CASSPHRDNTGELFF | TRBJ2-2 | TRBV7-2
CASGLGPQFF | TRBJ2-1 | TRBV10-2
CASSPTGPPSYEQYF | TRBJ2-7 | TRBV28
CASSQDLWERAAQYF | TRBJ2-3 | TRBV4-3
CASSLAGRTTDTQYF | TRBJ2-3 | TRBV11-2
CASSEDRTTTPGNEQFF | TRBJ2-1 | TRBV9
CASTNRGGQPLETQYF | TRBJ2-5 | TRBV25-1
CASSPLTGITDTQYF | TRBJ2-3 | TRBV7-2
CASSVRGTGRDGYTF | TRBJ1-2 | TRBV13
CAWSGWGYKQFF | TRBJ2-1 | TRBV30
CASSEVGGADTGELFF | TRBJ2-2 | TRBV6-1
CASSWVGTGAWDEQFF | TRBJ2-1 | TRBV5-6
CASSFSGSTEAFF | TRBJ1-1 | TRBV27
CASSEEGTGSSYNSPLHF | TRBJ1-6 | TRBV2
CASSESPLYTGGRDEAFF | TRBJ1-1 | TRBV10-1
CASSSFWTAYGYTF | TRBJ1-2 | TRBV5-4
CASSPGGRNTQYF | TRBJ2-3 | TRBV6-5
CASSQGQSSYEQYF | TRBJ2-7 | TRBV16
CASSFGLAGELFF | TRBJ2-2 | TRBV27
CASSDWTKTKNIQYF | TRBJ2-4 | TRBV11-2
CASSADSGTEAFF | TRBJ1-1 | TRBV9
CASSRTGYEEQFF | TRBJ2-1 | TRBV6-5
CAISGAPGTKKNIQYF | TRBJ2-4 | TRBV10-3
CAIRDLSGSYNEQFF | TRBJ2-1 | TRBV10-3
CASRSDRGDTDTQYF | TRBJ2-3 | TRBV7-9
CASSFGPF | TRBJ1-2 | TRBV6-1
CASSLALGVGNTIYF | TRBJ1-3 | TRBV7-9
CASSLVGIRSYNEQFF | TRBJ2-1 | TRBV27
CASSYAEGFGEAFF | TRBJ1-1 | TRBV6-5
CASSLVVGGRYEQYF | TRBJ2-7 | TRBV7-8